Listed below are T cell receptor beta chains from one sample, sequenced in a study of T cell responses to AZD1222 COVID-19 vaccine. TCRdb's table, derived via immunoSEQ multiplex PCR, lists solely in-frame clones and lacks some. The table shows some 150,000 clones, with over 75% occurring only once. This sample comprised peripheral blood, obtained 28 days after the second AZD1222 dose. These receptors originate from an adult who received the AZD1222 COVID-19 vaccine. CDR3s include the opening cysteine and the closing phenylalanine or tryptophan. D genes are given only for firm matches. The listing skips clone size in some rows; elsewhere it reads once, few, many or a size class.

CDR3aa: CASSFGNLHTEAFF
CDR3nt: TGCGCCAGCAGCTTCGGGAACCTACACACTGAAGCTTTCTTT
j_gene: TRBJ1-1
d_gene: -
abundance: -
v_gene: TRBV5-1

CDR3aa: CASSLGGEETQYF
CDR3nt: TGTGCCAGCAGCTTAGGGGGAGAAGAGACCCAGTACTTC
j_gene: TRBJ2-5
d_gene: -
abundance: -
v_gene: TRBV7-2

CDR3aa: CAWSVGLAVYNEQFF
CDR3nt: TGTGCCTGGAGTGTGGGACTAGCGGTATACAATGAGCAGTTCTTC
j_gene: TRBJ2-1
d_gene: TRBD2
abundance: -
v_gene: TRBV30

CDR3aa: CASRLQGVGNGYTF
CDR3nt: TGTGCCAGCAGGTTACAGGGGGTTGGGAATGGCTACACCTTC
j_gene: TRBJ1-2
d_gene: TRBD1
abundance: -
v_gene: TRBV27

CDR3aa: CASRIKNDSAKNIQYF
CDR3nt: TGTGCCAGTAGAATAAAAAACGACTCGGCCAAAAACATTCAGTACTTC
j_gene: TRBJ2-4
d_gene: -
abundance: -
v_gene: TRBV19

CDR3aa: CASSPVGRELFF
CDR3nt: TGTGCCAGCTCACCAGTTGGGAGGGAACTGTTTTTT
j_gene: TRBJ1-4
d_gene: -
abundance: -
v_gene: TRBV18

CDR3aa: CASSHGSGISTGELFF
CDR3nt: TGTGCCAGCAGCCATGGTTCAGGGATTAGCACCGGGGAGCTGTTTTTT
j_gene: TRBJ2-2
d_gene: -
abundance: -
v_gene: TRBV14

CDR3aa: CASSLAGGNEKLFF
CDR3nt: TGTGCCAGCAGCCTAGCGGGAGGGAATGAAAAACTGTTTTTT
j_gene: TRBJ1-4
d_gene: -
abundance: -
v_gene: TRBV7-9

CDR3aa: CASSPRGVADSPGEQYF
CDR3nt: TGCGCCAGCAGCCCCCGAGGGGTAGCGGACTCACCGGGCGAGCAGTACTTC
j_gene: TRBJ2-7
d_gene: -
abundance: -
v_gene: TRBV5-1

CDR3aa: CASSQETRLGLFF
CDR3nt: TGTGCCAGCAGCCAAGAGACTCGGTTGGGTCTGTTTTTT
j_gene: TRBJ1-4
d_gene: -
abundance: -
v_gene: TRBV3-1/TRBV3-2

CDR3aa: CASSERGQINYGYTF
CDR3nt: TGTGCCAGCAGTGAAAGAGGTCAGATAAACTATGGCTACACCTTC
j_gene: TRBJ1-2
d_gene: -
abundance: -
v_gene: TRBV2

CDR3aa: CASSPGNYGYTF
CDR3nt: TGTGCCAGCTCACCAGGGAACTATGGCTACACCTTC
j_gene: TRBJ1-2
d_gene: -
abundance: -
v_gene: TRBV12-3/TRBV12-4

CDR3aa: CASTAWRGEVMNTEAFF
CDR3nt: TGTGCCAGTACCGCCTGGAGGGGGGAAGTCATGAACACTGAAGCTTTCTTT
j_gene: TRBJ1-1
d_gene: -
abundance: once
v_gene: TRBV19

CDR3aa: CASSYGLGSSYNEQFF
CDR3nt: TGTGCCAGCAGTTATGGACTAGGGAGCTCCTACAATGAGCAGTTCTTC
j_gene: TRBJ2-1
d_gene: TRBD2
abundance: -
v_gene: TRBV6-5

CDR3aa: CASSWDGGGINYGYTF
CDR3nt: TGCGCCAGCAGCTGGGACGGGGGTGGAATTAACTATGGCTACACCTTC
j_gene: TRBJ1-2
d_gene: -
abundance: -
v_gene: TRBV5-1

CDR3aa: CSVAFSGANVLTF
CDR3nt: TGCAGCGTTGCGTTCTCTGGGGCCAACGTCCTGACTTTC
j_gene: TRBJ2-6
d_gene: -
abundance: -
v_gene: TRBV29-1

CDR3aa: CASSFGRVTNEKLFF
CDR3nt: TGTGCCAGCAGCTTTGGTAGGGTAACTAATGAAAAACTGTTTTTT
j_gene: TRBJ1-4
d_gene: -
abundance: -
v_gene: TRBV11-2

CDR3aa: CSVDDGLGGYTF
CDR3nt: TGCAGCGTTGATGACGGTCTTGGGGGCTACACCTTC
j_gene: TRBJ1-2
d_gene: -
abundance: -
v_gene: TRBV29-1

CDR3aa: CASSLRGAGNYGYTF
CDR3nt: TGTGCCAGCAGCCTCCGGGGGGCAGGCAACTATGGCTACACCTTC
j_gene: TRBJ1-2
d_gene: -
abundance: -
v_gene: TRBV11-2

CDR3aa: CASSQGGPSGYTF
CDR3nt: TGTGCCAGCAGCCAAGGAGGACCTTCGGGCTACACCTTC
j_gene: TRBJ1-2
d_gene: -
abundance: -
v_gene: TRBV14

CDR3aa: CSVSGGGMNTEAFF
CDR3nt: TGCAGCGTTTCAGGGGGCGGCATGAACACTGAAGCTTTCTTT
j_gene: TRBJ1-1
d_gene: TRBD1
abundance: -
v_gene: TRBV29-1

CDR3aa: CASKEAGGPGNEQFF
CDR3nt: TGCGCCAGCAAAGAAGCGGGAGGGCCGGGGAATGAGCAGTTCTTC
j_gene: TRBJ2-1
d_gene: TRBD2
abundance: -
v_gene: TRBV10-2

CDR3aa: CASGPYIPTGEDTQYF
CDR3nt: TGTGCTAGTGGTCCTTACATCCCGACAGGGGAAGATACGCAGTATTTT
j_gene: TRBJ2-3
d_gene: TRBD1
abundance: -
v_gene: TRBV12-5

CDR3aa: CASSLSLNSPLHF
CDR3nt: TGTGCCAGCAGTTTATCGCTTAATTCACCCCTCCACTTT
j_gene: TRBJ1-6
d_gene: -
abundance: -
v_gene: TRBV27

CDR3aa: CSADEQYF
CDR3nt: TGCAGTGCTGACGAGCAGTACTTC
j_gene: TRBJ2-7
d_gene: -
abundance: -
v_gene: TRBV20-1

CDR3aa: CASSMTPAGDYGYTF
CDR3nt: TGTGCCAGCAGCATGACCCCGGCGGGGGACTATGGCTACACCTTC
j_gene: TRBJ1-2
d_gene: -
abundance: -
v_gene: TRBV12-1

CDR3aa: CASSQEGTLRQEQFF
CDR3nt: TGTGCCAGCAGCCAAGAGGGGACTCTCCGCCAAGAGCAGTTCTTC
j_gene: TRBJ2-1
d_gene: -
abundance: -
v_gene: TRBV3-1/TRBV3-2

CDR3aa: CASSYLEGNEQFF
CDR3nt: TGTGCCAGCAGTTACTTAGAAGGTAATGAGCAGTTCTTC
j_gene: TRBJ2-1
d_gene: -
abundance: -
v_gene: TRBV6-5

CDR3aa: CASSPFSGTPGYTF
CDR3nt: TGTGCCAGCAGTCCCTTTTCCGGGACACCTGGCTACACCTTC
j_gene: TRBJ1-2
d_gene: -
abundance: -
v_gene: TRBV2

CDR3aa: CASSELGQPLNTGELFF
CDR3nt: TGCGCCAGCAGTGAGCTTGGACAACCCCTTAACACCGGGGAGCTGTTTTTT
j_gene: TRBJ2-2
d_gene: -
abundance: -
v_gene: TRBV10-2

CDR3aa: CASSYGETQYF
CDR3nt: TGTGCCAGCAGTTATGGAGAGACCCAGTACTTC
j_gene: TRBJ2-5
d_gene: -
abundance: once
v_gene: TRBV5-8

CDR3aa: CATRWGAGGQPQHF
CDR3nt: TGTGCCACCAGGTGGGGGGCAGGGGGTCAGCCCCAGCATTTT
j_gene: TRBJ1-5
d_gene: TRBD1
abundance: few
v_gene: TRBV15

CDR3aa: CAIRWTTGDTEAFF
CDR3nt: TGTGCCATCAGGTGGACGACCGGGGACACTGAAGCTTTCTTT
j_gene: TRBJ1-1
d_gene: -
abundance: -
v_gene: TRBV10-3

CDR3aa: CASSTLTPMGGTNQPQHF
CDR3nt: TGTGCCAGCAGTACCCTTACCCCAATGGGGGGTACCAATCAGCCCCAGCATTTT
j_gene: TRBJ1-5
d_gene: -
abundance: -
v_gene: TRBV27

CDR3aa: CSGIDTEAFF
CDR3nt: TGCAGCGGTATCGACACTGAAGCTTTCTTT
j_gene: TRBJ1-1
d_gene: -
abundance: -
v_gene: TRBV29-1

CDR3aa: CASMPEYGEQYF
CDR3nt: TGCGCCAGCATGCCTGAGTACGGCGAGCAGTACTTC
j_gene: TRBJ2-7
d_gene: -
abundance: -
v_gene: TRBV10-1

CDR3aa: CASNPDRGDEKLFF
CDR3nt: TGTGCCAGTAATCCGGACAGGGGAGATGAAAAACTGTTTTTT
j_gene: TRBJ1-4
d_gene: TRBD1
abundance: -
v_gene: TRBV19

CDR3aa: CASSAPGGPRSYEQYF
CDR3nt: TGTGCCAGCAGTGCCCCTGGCGGTCCTCGCTCCTACGAGCAGTACTTC
j_gene: TRBJ2-7
d_gene: -
abundance: -
v_gene: TRBV2

CDR3aa: CASSFSGSSYEQYF
CDR3nt: TGTGCCAGTAGTTTCAGCGGGAGCTCCTACGAGCAGTACTTC
j_gene: TRBJ2-7
d_gene: TRBD2
abundance: once
v_gene: TRBV19

CDR3aa: CASSSPLLPIHNEQFF
CDR3nt: TGTGCCAGCAGTTCACCACTACTTCCAATCCACAATGAGCAGTTCTTC
j_gene: TRBJ2-1
d_gene: -
abundance: -
v_gene: TRBV27

CDR3aa: CASSLGGGELTGELFF
CDR3nt: TGTGCCAGCAGCTTAGGCGGGGGCGAGCTCACCGGGGAGCTGTTTTTT
j_gene: TRBJ2-2
d_gene: -
abundance: -
v_gene: TRBV7-9

CDR3aa: CASSEAGPLSGNTIYF
CDR3nt: TGTGCCAGCAGTGAAGCCGGACCGCTCTCTGGAAACACCATATATTTT
j_gene: TRBJ1-3
d_gene: -
abundance: -
v_gene: TRBV2

CDR3aa: CASTRFGDPGDYGYTF
CDR3nt: TGTGCCAGCACCCGGTTCGGGGACCCGGGGGACTATGGCTACACCTTC
j_gene: TRBJ1-2
d_gene: -
abundance: -
v_gene: TRBV9

CDR3aa: CASSLEGTVYNSPLHF
CDR3nt: TGTGCCAGCAGCTTAGAAGGGACAGTTTATAATTCACCCCTCCACTTT
j_gene: TRBJ1-6
d_gene: TRBD1
abundance: -
v_gene: TRBV11-2

CDR3aa: CASSPMGTGGTEAFF
CDR3nt: TGCGCCAGCAGCCCCATGGGGACTGGGGGGACTGAAGCTTTCTTT
j_gene: TRBJ1-1
d_gene: -
abundance: -
v_gene: TRBV5-1

CDR3aa: CASTPSGYNEQFF
CDR3nt: TGCGCCAGCACGCCTAGCGGGTACAATGAGCAGTTCTTC
j_gene: TRBJ2-1
d_gene: TRBD2
abundance: -
v_gene: TRBV10-1